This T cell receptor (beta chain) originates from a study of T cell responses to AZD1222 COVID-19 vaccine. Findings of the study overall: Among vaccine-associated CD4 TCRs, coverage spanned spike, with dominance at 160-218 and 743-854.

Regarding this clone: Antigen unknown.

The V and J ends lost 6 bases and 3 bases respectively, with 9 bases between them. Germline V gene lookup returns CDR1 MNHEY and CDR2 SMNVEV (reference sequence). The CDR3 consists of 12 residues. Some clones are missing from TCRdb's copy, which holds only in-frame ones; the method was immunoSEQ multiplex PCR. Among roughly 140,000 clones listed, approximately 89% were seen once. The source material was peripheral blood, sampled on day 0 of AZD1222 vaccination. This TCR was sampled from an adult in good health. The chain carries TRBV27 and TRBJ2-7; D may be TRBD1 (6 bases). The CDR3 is CASRTTGYEQYF. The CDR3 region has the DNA TGTGCCAGCAGAACGACAGGCTACGAGCAGTACTTC.